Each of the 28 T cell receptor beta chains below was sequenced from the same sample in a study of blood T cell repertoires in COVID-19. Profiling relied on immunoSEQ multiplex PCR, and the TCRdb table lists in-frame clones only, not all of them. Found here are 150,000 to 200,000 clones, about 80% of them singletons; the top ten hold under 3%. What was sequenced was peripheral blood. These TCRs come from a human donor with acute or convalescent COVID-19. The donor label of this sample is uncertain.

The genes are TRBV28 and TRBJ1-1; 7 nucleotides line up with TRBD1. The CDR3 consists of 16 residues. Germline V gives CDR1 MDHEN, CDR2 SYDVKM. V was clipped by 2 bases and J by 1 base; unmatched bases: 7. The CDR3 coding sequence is TGTGCCAGCAGTTTAGGATACAGGGGATCGAACACTGAAGCTTTCTTT. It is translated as CASSLGYRGSNTEAFF.

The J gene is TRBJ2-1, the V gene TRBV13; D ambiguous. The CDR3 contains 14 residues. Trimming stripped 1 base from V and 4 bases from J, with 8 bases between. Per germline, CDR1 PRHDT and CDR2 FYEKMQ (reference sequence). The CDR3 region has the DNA TGTGCCAGCAGCTTAGACAGTCTTTACAATGAGCAGTTCTTC. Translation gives CASSLDSLYNEQFF.

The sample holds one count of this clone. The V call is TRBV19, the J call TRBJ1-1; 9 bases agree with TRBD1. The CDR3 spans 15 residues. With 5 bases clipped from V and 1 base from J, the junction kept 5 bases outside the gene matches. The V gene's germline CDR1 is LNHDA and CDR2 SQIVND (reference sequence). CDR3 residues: CASSDRQGGNTEAFF. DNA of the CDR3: TGTGCCAGTAGTGACCGACAGGGGGGGAACACTGAAGCTTTCTTT.

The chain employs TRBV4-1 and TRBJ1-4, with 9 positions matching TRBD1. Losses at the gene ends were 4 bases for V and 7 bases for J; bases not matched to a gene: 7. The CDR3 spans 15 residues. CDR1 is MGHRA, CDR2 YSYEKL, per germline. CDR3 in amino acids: CASSRGGQGGEKLFF. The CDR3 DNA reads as TGCGCCAGCAGCCGCGGGGGACAGGGCGGTGAAAAACTGTTTTTT.

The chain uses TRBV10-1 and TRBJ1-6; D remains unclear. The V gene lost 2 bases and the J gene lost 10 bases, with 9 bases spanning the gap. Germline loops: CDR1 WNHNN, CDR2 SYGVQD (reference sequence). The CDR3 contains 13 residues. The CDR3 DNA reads TGCGCCAGCAGTGAGAACACAAACTCACCCCTCCACTTT. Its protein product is CASSENTNSPLHF.

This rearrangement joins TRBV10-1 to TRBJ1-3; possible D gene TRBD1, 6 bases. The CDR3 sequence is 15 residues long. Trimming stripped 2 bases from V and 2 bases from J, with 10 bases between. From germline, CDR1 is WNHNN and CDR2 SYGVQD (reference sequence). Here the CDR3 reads CASSEQGSAGNTIYF. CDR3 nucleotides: TGCGCCAGCAGTGAGCAGGGGAGCGCTGGAAACACCATATATTTT.

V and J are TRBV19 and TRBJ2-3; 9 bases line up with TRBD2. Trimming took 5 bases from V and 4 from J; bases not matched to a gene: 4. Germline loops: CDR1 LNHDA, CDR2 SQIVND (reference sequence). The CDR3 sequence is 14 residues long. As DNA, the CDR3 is TGTGCCAGTAGTCCGGGACTAGCACCAGATACGCAGTATTTT. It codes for CASSPGLAPDTQYF.

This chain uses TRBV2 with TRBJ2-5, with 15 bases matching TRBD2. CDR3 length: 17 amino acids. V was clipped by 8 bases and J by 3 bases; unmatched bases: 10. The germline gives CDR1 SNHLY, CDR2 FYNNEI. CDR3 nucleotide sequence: TGTGCCAGCCGCCCAGGACTAGCGGGGGGGCCGGAAGAGACCCAGTACTTC. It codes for CASRPGLAGGPEETQYF.

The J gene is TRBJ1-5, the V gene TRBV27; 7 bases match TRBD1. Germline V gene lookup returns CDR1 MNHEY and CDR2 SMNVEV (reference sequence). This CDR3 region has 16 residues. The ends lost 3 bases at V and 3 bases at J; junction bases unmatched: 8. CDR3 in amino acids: CASSLTGSTYNQPQHF. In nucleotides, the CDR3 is TGTGCCAGCAGTTTGACAGGGAGTACTTACAATCAGCCCCAGCATTTT.

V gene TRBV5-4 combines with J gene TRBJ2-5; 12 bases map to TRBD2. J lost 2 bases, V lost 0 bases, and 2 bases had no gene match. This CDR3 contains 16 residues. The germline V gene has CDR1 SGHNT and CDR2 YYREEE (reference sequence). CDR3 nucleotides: TGTGCCAGCAGCTTGGGACTAGCGGGAGCGCAAGAGACCCAGTACTTC. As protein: CASSLGLAGAQETQYF.

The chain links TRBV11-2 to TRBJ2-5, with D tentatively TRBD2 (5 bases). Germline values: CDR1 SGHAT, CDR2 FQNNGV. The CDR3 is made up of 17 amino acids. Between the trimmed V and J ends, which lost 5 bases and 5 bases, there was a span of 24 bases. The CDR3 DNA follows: TGTGCCAGCAGCCATTGGGCGTCCCAAACCTCGGGGGAGACCCAGTACTTC. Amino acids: CASSHWASQTSGETQYF.

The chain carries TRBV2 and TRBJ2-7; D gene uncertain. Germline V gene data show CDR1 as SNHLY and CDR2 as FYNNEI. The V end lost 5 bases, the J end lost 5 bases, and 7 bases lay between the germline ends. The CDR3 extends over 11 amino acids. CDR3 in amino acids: CASSQVDEQYF. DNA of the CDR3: TGTGCCAGCAGTCAAGTAGACGAGCAGTACTTC.

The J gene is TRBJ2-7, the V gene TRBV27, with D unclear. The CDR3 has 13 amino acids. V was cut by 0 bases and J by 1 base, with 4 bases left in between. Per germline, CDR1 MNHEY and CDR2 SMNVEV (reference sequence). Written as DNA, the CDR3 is TGTGCCAGCAGTTTATCTCGGTCCTACGAGCAGTACTTC. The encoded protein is CASSLSRSYEQYF.

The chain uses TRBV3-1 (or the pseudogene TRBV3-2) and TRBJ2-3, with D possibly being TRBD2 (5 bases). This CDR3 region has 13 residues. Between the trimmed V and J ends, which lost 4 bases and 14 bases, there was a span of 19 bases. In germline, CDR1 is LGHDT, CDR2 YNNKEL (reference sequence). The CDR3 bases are TGTGCCAGCAGCCCGGTAGCGACCCCGCCACGGTATTTT. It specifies CASSPVATPPRYF.

This CDR3 reads CATSRDRVGGEQYF. The CDR3 DNA follows: TGTGCCACCAGCCGGGACAGGGTAGGTGGCGAGCAGTACTTC. The chain links TRBV15 to TRBJ2-7; 9 bases are shared with TRBD1. In germline, CDR1 is LNHNV, CDR2 YYDKDF (reference sequence). The CDR3 has 14 amino acids. V was clipped by 5 bases and J by 6 bases; unmatched bases: 8.

The CDR3 nucleotides are TGTGCCAGCAGCTTCTGGGACAGGGGGGCTGAAGCTTTCTTT. This codes for CASSFWDRGAEAFF. J is TRBJ1-1 and V is TRBV9, with 11 nucleotides matching TRBD1. V lost 4 bases and J lost 6; bases outside the gene matches: 5. The CDR3 contains 14 residues. Germline-derived CDR1 and CDR2 are SGDLS and YYNGEE.

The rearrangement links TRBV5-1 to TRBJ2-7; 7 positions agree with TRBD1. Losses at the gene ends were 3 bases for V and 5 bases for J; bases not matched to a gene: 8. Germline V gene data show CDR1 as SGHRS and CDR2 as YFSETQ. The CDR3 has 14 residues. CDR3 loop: CASSSRDSGHEQYF. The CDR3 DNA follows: TGCGCCAGCAGCTCCCGGGACAGCGGACACGAGCAGTACTTC.

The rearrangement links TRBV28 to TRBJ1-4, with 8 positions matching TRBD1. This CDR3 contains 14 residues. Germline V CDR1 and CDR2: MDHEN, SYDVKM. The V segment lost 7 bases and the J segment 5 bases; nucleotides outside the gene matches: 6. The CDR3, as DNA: TGTGCCAGCATCCCGGGACAGGCAAATGAAAAACTGTTTTTT. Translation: CASIPGQANEKLFF.

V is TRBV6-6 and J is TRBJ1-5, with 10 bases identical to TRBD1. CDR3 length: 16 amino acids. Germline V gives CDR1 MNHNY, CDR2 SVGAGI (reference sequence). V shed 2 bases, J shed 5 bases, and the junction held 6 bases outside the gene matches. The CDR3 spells CASSYPETGGYQPQHF. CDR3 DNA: TGTGCCAGCAGTTACCCGGAGACAGGGGGCTATCAGCCCCAGCATTTT.

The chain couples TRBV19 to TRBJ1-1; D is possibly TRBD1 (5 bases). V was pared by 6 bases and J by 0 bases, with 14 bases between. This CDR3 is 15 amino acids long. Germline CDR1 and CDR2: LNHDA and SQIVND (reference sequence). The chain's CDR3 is CASRETGFMNTEAFF. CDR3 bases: TGTGCCAGTAGGGAAACAGGTTTCATGAACACTGAAGCTTTCTTT.

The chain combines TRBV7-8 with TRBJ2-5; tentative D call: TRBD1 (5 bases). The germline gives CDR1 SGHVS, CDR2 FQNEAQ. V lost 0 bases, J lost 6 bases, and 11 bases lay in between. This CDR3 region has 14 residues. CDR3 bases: TGTGCCAGCAGCTTAGCGCAGGGTACGAAGACCCAGTACTTC. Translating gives CASSLAQGTKTQYF.

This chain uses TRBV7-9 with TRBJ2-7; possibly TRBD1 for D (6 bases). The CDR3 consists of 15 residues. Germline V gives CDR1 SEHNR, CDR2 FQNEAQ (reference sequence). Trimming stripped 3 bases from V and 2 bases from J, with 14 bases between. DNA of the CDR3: TGTGCCAGCAGCTTTAGGACAGTAAGTCCCTACGAGCAGTACTTC. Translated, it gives CASSFRTVSPYEQYF.

The CDR3 is CASSTYSGRRYNEQFF. In DNA form, the CDR3 reads TGTGCCAGTAGTACGTATAGCGGGAGGCGCTACAATGAGCAGTTCTTC. The chain combines TRBV19 with TRBJ2-1; the match to TRBD2 covers 10 bases. This CDR3 is built from 16 residues. The V segment lost 4 bases and the J segment 3 bases; nucleotides outside the gene matches: 6. Germline CDR1 LNHDA, CDR2 SQIVND (reference sequence).

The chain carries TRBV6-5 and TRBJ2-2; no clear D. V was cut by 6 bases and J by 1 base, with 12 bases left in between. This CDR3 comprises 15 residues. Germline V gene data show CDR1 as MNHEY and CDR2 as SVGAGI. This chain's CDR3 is CASSQDWRNTGELFF. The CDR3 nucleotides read TGTGCCAGCAGCCAAGACTGGAGGAACACCGGGGAGCTGTTTTTT.

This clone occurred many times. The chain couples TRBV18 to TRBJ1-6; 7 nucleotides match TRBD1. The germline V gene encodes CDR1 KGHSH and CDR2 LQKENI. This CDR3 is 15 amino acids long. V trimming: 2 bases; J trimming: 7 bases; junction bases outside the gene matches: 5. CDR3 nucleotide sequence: TGTGCCAGCTCACCAGACAGGGTCGAAAATTCACCCCTCCACTTT. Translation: CASSPDRVENSPLHF. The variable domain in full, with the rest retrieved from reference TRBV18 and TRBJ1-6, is NAGVMQNPRHLVRRRGQEARLRCSPMKGHSHVYWYRQLPEEGLKFMVYLQKENIIDESGMPKERFSAEFPKEGPSILRIQQVVRGDSAAYFCASSPDRVENSPLHFGNGTRLTVT.

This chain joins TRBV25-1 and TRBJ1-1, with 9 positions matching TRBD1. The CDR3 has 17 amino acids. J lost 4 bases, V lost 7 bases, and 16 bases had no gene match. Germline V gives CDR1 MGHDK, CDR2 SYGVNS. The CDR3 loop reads CASTSLDRGSEGTEAFF. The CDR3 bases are TGTGCCAGCACGAGCCTCGACAGGGGGTCCGAGGGCACTGAAGCTTTCTTT.

This CDR3 is CASSLRASGSTDTQYF. The CDR3 DNA sequence: TGTGCCAGCAGCTTAAGGGCTAGCGGGAGCACAGATACGCAGTATTTT. J is TRBJ2-3 and V is TRBV7-2; 8 positions agree with TRBD2. The CDR3 loop spans 16 amino acids. Trimming at V came to 2 bases and at J to 0 bases, leaving 4 bases not matched to a gene. Germline V gene data show CDR1 as SGHTA and CDR2 as FQGNSA.

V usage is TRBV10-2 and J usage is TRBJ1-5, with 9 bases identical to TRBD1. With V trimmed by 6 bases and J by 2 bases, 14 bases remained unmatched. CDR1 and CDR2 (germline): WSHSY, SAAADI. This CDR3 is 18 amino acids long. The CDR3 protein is CASSPRTGVRVGNQPQHF. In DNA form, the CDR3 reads TGCGCCAGCAGCCCGCGGACAGGGGTGAGGGTTGGCAATCAGCCCCAGCATTTT.